A single sample gave rise to the 15 T cell receptor beta chains below, sequenced in a study of blood T cell repertoires in COVID-19 (dated by TCRdb to about 2020). Library prep was done by the immunoSEQ multiplex PCR assay. In TCRdb, the immuneACCESS table is reduced to in-frame sequences with V and J assigned. These tables do not hold every clone; where another copy was compared, an unresolved V gene accounts for under half, and the others remain unexplained. A total of 150,000 to 200,000 clones appear in this sample, 80% to 95% of them only once. Roughly 1.9% of the sample is in the top ten clones. The sample consisted of peripheral blood. These receptors were taken from a woman aged 55-69 years with COVID-19, enrolled during active disease.

In nucleotides, the CDR3 is TGTGCCAGCAGCCAAGATTTACAGAGCTATGGCTACACCTTC. Translation: CASSQDLQSYGYTF. V gene TRBV3-1 (or the pseudogene TRBV3-2) combines with J gene TRBJ1-2; D gene ambiguous. Germline CDR1 and CDR2: LGHDT and YNNKEL (reference sequence). The ends were cut back, 0 bases at V and 4 bases at J, with 9 bases in the middle. CDR3 length equals 14 residues.

Concerning this clone itself: Within the sample, other DNA sequences also encode this same CDR3. CDR3 sequence reads: CSVGTGGNYGYTF. In DNA, the CDR3 is TGCAGCGTTGGGACAGGGGGGAACTATGGCTACACCTTC. The chain has TRBV29-1 and TRBJ1-2; 10 bases are shared with TRBD1. The CDR3 spans 13 residues. Germline V gives CDR1 SQVTM, CDR2 ANQGSEA. Germline trimming cut 4 bases from V and 2 bases from J; bases unmatched to any gene: 1. Based on the CDR3 plus reference TRBV29-1 and TRBJ1-2, the full variable domain is SAVISQKPSRDICQRGTSLTIQCQVDSQVTMMFWYRQQPGQSLTLIATANQGSEATYESGFVIDKFPISRPNLTFSTLTVSNMSPEDSSIYLCSVGTGGNYGYTFGSGTRLTVV.

The rearrangement uses TRBV7-2 and TRBJ1-2; D remains unclear. The germline V and J ends were trimmed by 1 base and 0 bases, with 9 bases remaining between them. Germline assignment: CDR1 SGHTA and CDR2 FQGNSA. There are 15 residues in the CDR3. CDR3 coding DNA: TGTGCCAGCAGCTTAGGTGGTGGAGCTAACTATGGCTACACCTTC. Protein: CASSLGGGANYGYTF.

The chain is built from TRBV15 and TRBJ1-3; D not certain. The germline V and J ends were trimmed by 0 bases and 6 bases, with 9 bases remaining between them. CDR1 LNHNV and CDR2 YYDKDF come from the germline V gene (reference sequence). The CDR3 extends over 14 amino acids. The CDR3 DNA reads as TGTGCCACCAGCAGAGATCTAGCGGAAAACACCATATATTTT. Its translation: CATSRDLAENTIYF.

This clone was detected once. The rearrangement links TRBV6-2 or TRBV6-3 to TRBJ1-2; TRBD1 aligns across 10 bases. The CDR3 sequence is 15 residues long. Losses at the gene ends were 0 bases for V and 8 bases for J; bases not matched to a gene: 6. Germline V gives CDR1 MNHEY, CDR2 SVGEGT. The CDR3 DNA reads as TGTGCCAGCAGTTACTCGACAGGGGGCTTGTCGGGCTACACCTTC. This gives the protein CASSYSTGGLSGYTF.

This clone was seen a few times. The chain couples TRBV11-3 to TRBJ2-6; TRBD2 might be the D (6 bases). The V gene lost 2 bases and the J gene lost 0 bases, with 11 bases spanning the gap. CDR3 length equals 17 residues. Germline CDR1 is SGHNT and CDR2 is YENEEA. For the CDR3, the DNA is TGTGCCAGCAGCTTAAGTAGCGGTAACTCTGGGGCCAACGTCCTGACTTTC. This codes for CASSLSSGNSGANVLTF. The full variable domain, its missing parts supplied by reference TRBV11-3 and TRBJ2-6, is EAGVVQSPRYKIIEKKQPVAFWCNPISGHNTLYWYLQNLGQGPELLIRYENEEAVDDSQLPKDRFSAERLKGVDSTLKIQPAELGDSAVYLCASSLSSGNSGANVLTFGAGSRLTVL.

The chain couples TRBV5-1 to TRBJ2-1; 9 bases align to TRBD1. With 4 bases clipped from V and 0 bases from J, the junction kept 2 bases outside the gene matches. Germline loops: CDR1 SGHRS, CDR2 YFSETQ. The CDR3 has 15 amino acids. The CDR3 nucleotides are TGCGCCAGCAGCCAGGACAGGGGCTCCTACAATGAGCAGTTCTTC. It is translated as CASSQDRGSYNEQFF.

DNA of the CDR3: TGTGCCAGCAGCTTGGCAGGCAGGGGTGATCAGCCCCAGCATTTT. Its protein is CASSLAGRGDQPQHF. This chain connects TRBV5-6 to TRBJ1-5; possibly TRBD1 for D (6 bases). The CDR3 spans 15 residues. V gave up 0 bases and J gave up 5 bases, with 12 bases separating them. Germline V CDR1 and CDR2: SGHDT, YYEEEE.

J is TRBJ2-3 and V is TRBV7-2; 15 positions agree with TRBD2. Germline V gene sequence: CDR1 SGHTA, CDR2 FQGNSA. The CDR3 is 17 amino acids. V trimming: 6 bases; J trimming: 2 bases; junction bases outside the gene matches: 6. CDR3 loop: CASSWTSGGAITDTQYF. The CDR3 nucleotides read TGTGCCAGCAGTTGGACTAGCGGGGGGGCCATCACAGATACGCAGTATTTT.

The chain carries TRBV6-5 and TRBJ2-7; 9 bases align to TRBD1. The V gene end was trimmed by 2 bases and the J gene end by 0 bases; junction bases not matched to a gene: 2. The length of the CDR3 is 15 residues. CDR1 MNHEY and CDR2 SVGAGI come from the germline V gene. CDR3 sequence (DNA): TGTGCCAGCAGTTACGGGACAGGGATCTCCTACGAGCAGTACTTC. Protein product: CASSYGTGISYEQYF.

The chain carries TRBV7-9 and TRBJ1-2; D is perhaps TRBD1 (5 bases). The V and J ends lost 3 bases and 4 bases respectively, with 12 bases between them. Germline V CDR1 and CDR2: SEHNR, FQNEAQ (reference sequence). This CDR3 comprises 14 residues. CDR3 in amino acids: CASSLGQGFYGYTF. In DNA, the CDR3 is TGTGCCAGCAGCTTGGGGCAGGGTTTCTATGGCTACACCTTC.

This chain connects TRBV18 to TRBJ1-2; TRBD1 matches 10 bases. The CDR3 covers 15 residues. The J segment lost 5 bases and the V segment lost 3 bases, leaving 6 bases of the junction unmatched. CDR1 KGHSH and CDR2 LQKENI come from the germline V gene. The CDR3 sequence is CASSPGTGAGYGYTF. The CDR3 nucleotides are TGTGCCAGCTCACCCGGGACAGGGGCAGGTTATGGCTACACCTTC.

The chain has TRBV5-1 and TRBJ2-3; 8 bases are a match to TRBD1. This CDR3 contains 15 residues. The V segment lost 0 bases and the J segment 2 bases; nucleotides outside the gene matches: 2. Germline values: CDR1 SGHRS, CDR2 YFSETQ. Here the CDR3 DNA reads TGCGCCAGCAGCTTGGGGACAGGGTACACAGATACGCAGTATTTT. It is translated as CASSLGTGYTDTQYF.

This rearrangement joins TRBV2 to TRBJ1-5, with D maybe TRBD1 (6 bases). This CDR3 has 13 residues. V lost 6 bases to trimming and J lost 3 bases, with 9 bases between them. The germline V gene encodes CDR1 SNHLY and CDR2 FYNNEI. The CDR3 here is CASSGQHNQPQHF. The CDR3 nucleotides are TGTGCCAGCAGCGGACAGCACAATCAGCCCCAGCATTTT.

The CDR3 nucleotides read TGTGCCAGCAGCGTTGGAGGCGGTTCTCTTTCTACACCCCTCCACTTT. Its protein is CASSVGGGSLSTPLHF. The chain uses TRBV9 and TRBJ1-6; no firm D call. Per germline, CDR1 SGDLS and CDR2 YYNGEE. V gave up 2 bases and J gave up 11 bases, with 20 bases separating them. The CDR3 runs 16 residues.